The clone carrying this TCR beta chain turned up a few times. These data belong to a study of cytomegalovirus exposure and HLA in healthy donors. Method: immunoSEQ multiplex PCR; TCRdb's copy keeps in-frame clones and lacks some. This table holds roughly 120,000 clones, more than 70% found once. The CDR3 runs to 17 residues. V lost 5 bases to trimming and J lost 5 bases, with 25 bases between them. Germline assignment: CDR1 SGHRS and CDR2 YFSETQ. This rearrangement joins TRBV5-1 to TRBJ1-1; no reliable D call. The sample comprised PBMCs. This clonotype was sampled from a man younger than 35 in good health and CMV-seronegative. The CDR3, as DNA: TGCGCCAGCAGTTTTTTTTTCCGCCAAGAGGGTAGTACTGAAGCTTTCTTT. As protein: CASSFFFRQEGSTEAFF.